The clone carrying this TCR beta chain was counted ten times or more. These data belong to a study of spatial heterogeneity in lung cancer. Time point in this sample: sample taken at primary tumor resection. Via MiXCR, TCRdb re-called the 5' RACE reads, giving one row per CDR3 protein. The sample includes 48,000 or so distinct CDR3 sequences, around 5.2% of them seen just once. The receptor was isolated from a male donor with early-stage non-small cell lung cancer. Sequenced here: PBMCs, sampled at surgery.

The CDR3 is CASSSSGRAGETQYF. The CDR3 DNA is TGTGCCAGTAGTAGCAGCGGGAGGGCCGGGGAGACCCAGTACTTC. This chain joins TRBV19 and TRBJ2-5, with 10 bases identical to TRBD2. The CDR3 spans 15 residues. V gave up 4 bases and J gave up 5 bases; unmatched junction bases: 7. Germline V CDR1 and CDR2: LNHDA, SQIVND (reference sequence).